These 5 T cell receptor beta chains share one sample of origin, sequenced in a study of cytomegalovirus exposure and HLA in healthy donors. 60 Vbeta and 13 Jbeta primers were used in PCR. Clones were sequenced by immunoSEQ multiplex PCR, and TCRdb holds only the in-frame ones, with some missing. The table lists some 200,000 clones, over 60% of them singletons. Sample: PBMCs. All receptors derive from a man between 18 and 35 years old in good health and CMV-seronegative.

V gene TRBV19 combines with J gene TRBJ1-1, with 7 bases fitting TRBD1. Trimming took 7 bases from V and 3 from J; bases not matched to a gene: 14. Per germline, CDR1 LNHDA and CDR2 SQIVND (reference sequence). This CDR3 spans 16 amino acids. The CDR3 region has the DNA TGTGCCAGTATCCCGATAGGCGACAGGGCTTACACTGAAGCTTTCTTT. It codes for CASIPIGDRAYTEAFF.

This sequence joins TRBV7-3 and TRBJ2-2; D remains ambiguous. Germline V gives CDR1 SGHTA, CDR2 FQGTGA. Deletions cut 5 bases from V and 6 bases from J, with 7 bases between. The CDR3 runs to 12 residues. DNA of the CDR3: TGTGCCAGCAGCACTAACCCCGGGGAGCTGTTTTTT. Translation gives CASSTNPGELFF. The variable domain in full, completed from reference TRBV7-3 and TRBJ2-2, reads GAGVSQTPSNKVTEKGKYVELRCDPISGHTALYWYRQSLGQGPEFLIYFQGTGAADDSGLPNDRFFAVRPEGSVSTLKIQRTERGDSAVYLCASSTNPGELFFGEGSRLTVL.

This clone was seen a handful of times. The chain uses TRBV7-6 and TRBJ2-5, with TRBD2 as a possible D gene (7 bases). Trimming removed 6 bases from V and 5 bases from J, with 10 bases in between. This CDR3 spans 12 amino acids. Per the germline V gene, CDR1 is SGHVS and CDR2 is FNYEAQ. As DNA, the CDR3 is TGTGCCAGCAGGGGGGGGCTGGAGACCCAGTACTTC. Translation gives CASRGGLETQYF. Supplemented by reference TRBV7-6 and TRBJ2-5, the full variable domain reads GAGVSQSPRYKVTKRGQDVALRCDPISGHVSLYWYRQALGQGPEFLTYFNYEAQQDKSGLPNDRFSAERPEGSISTLTIQRTEQRDSAMYRCASRGGLETQYFGPGTRLLVL.

The chain employs TRBV5-1 and TRBJ2-1, with TRBD2 identical over 12 bases. This CDR3 is 16 amino acids long. Germline CDR1 reads SGHRS; CDR2 reads YFSETQ. The V and J ends lost 0 bases and 6 bases, in that order; junction bases with no gene match: 4. As DNA, the CDR3 is TGCGCCAGCAGCTTGGAACTAGCGGGGGGAAGCAATGAGCAGTTCTTC. Residues: CASSLELAGGSNEQFF. Supplemented by reference TRBV5-1 and TRBJ2-1, the full variable domain reads KAGVTQTPRYLIKTRGQQVTLSCSPISGHRSVSWYQQTPGQGLQFLFEYFSETQRNKGNFPGRFSGRQFSNSRSEMNVSTLELGDSALYLCASSLELAGGSNEQFFGPGTRLTVL.

The CDR3 nucleotides read TGTGCCTGGAGCCTGTTCACTGAAGCTTTCTTT. Residues: CAWSLFTEAFF. The rearrangement links TRBV30 to TRBJ1-1; D call uncertain. Germline loops: CDR1 GTSNPN, CDR2 SVGIG (reference sequence). Trimming removed 3 bases at V and 4 bases at J, with 6 bases between. This CDR3 region has 11 residues.